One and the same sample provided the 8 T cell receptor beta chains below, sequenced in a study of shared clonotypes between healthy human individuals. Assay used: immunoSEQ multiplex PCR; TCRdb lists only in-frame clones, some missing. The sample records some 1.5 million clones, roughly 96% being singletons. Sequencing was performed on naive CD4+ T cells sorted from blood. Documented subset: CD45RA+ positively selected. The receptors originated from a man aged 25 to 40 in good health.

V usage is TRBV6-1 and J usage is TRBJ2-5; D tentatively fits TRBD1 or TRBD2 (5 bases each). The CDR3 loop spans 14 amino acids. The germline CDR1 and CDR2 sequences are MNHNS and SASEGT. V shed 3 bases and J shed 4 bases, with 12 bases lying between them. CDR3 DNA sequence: TGTGCCAGCAGTGACCGGGGCCGGGGAGAGACCCAGTACTTC. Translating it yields CASSDRGRGETQYF.

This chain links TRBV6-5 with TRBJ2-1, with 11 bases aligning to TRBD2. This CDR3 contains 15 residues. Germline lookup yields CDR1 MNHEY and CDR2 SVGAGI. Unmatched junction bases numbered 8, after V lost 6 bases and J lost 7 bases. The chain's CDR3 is CASSLGLAARNEQFF. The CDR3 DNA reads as TGTGCCAGCAGCCTGGGACTAGCGGCTCGGAATGAGCAGTTCTTC.

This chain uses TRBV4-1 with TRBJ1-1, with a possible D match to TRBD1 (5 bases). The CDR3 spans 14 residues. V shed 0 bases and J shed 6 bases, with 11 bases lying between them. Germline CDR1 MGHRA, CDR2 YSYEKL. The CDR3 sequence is CASSQDGRGSEAFF. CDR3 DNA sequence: TGCGCCAGCAGCCAAGATGGGCGGGGGTCTGAAGCTTTCTTT.

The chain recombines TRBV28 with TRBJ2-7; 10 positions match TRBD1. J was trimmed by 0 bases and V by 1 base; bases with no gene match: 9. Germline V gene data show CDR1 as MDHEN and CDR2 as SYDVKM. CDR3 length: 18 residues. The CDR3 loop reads CASSLFVFGQGGSYEQYF. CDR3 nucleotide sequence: TGTGCCAGCAGTTTATTCGTTTTTGGACAGGGGGGCTCCTACGAGCAGTACTTC.

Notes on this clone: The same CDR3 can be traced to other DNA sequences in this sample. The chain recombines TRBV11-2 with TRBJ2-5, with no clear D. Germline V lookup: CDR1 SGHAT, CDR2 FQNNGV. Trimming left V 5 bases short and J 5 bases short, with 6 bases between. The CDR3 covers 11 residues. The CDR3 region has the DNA TGTGCCAGCAGCCTAAGCGAGACCCAGTACTTC. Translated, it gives CASSLSETQYF.

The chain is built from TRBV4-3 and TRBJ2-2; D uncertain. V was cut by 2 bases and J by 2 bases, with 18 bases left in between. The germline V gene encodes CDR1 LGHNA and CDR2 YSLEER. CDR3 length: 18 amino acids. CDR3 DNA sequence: TGCGCCAGCAGCCAACAAGTTGTTTTGGCAGCTAACACCGGGGAGCTGTTTTTT. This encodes CASSQQVVLAANTGELFF.

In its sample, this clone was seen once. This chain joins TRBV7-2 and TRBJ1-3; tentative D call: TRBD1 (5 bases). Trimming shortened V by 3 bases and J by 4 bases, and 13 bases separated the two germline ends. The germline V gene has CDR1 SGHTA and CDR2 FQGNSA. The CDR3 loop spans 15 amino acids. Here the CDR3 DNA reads TGTGCCAGCAGCTTTGCATCAGGGCCCGGAAACACCATATATTTT. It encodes CASSFASGPGNTIYF.

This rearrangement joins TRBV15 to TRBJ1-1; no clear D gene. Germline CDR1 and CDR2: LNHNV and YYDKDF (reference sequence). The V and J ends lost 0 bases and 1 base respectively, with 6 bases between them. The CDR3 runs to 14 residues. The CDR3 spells CATSRETTNTEAFF. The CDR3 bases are TGTGCCACCAGCAGAGAGACAACGAACACTGAAGCTTTCTTT.